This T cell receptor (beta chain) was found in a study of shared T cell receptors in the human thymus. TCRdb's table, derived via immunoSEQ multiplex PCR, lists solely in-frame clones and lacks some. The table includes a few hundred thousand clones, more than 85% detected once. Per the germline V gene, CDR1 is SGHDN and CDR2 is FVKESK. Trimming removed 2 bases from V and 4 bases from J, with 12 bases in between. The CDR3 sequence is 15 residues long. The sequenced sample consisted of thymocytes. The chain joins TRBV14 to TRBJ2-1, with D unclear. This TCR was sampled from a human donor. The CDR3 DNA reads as TGTGCCAGCAGCCAATCTGGGCAGAGATACAATGAGCAGTTCTTC. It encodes CASSQSGQRYNEQFF.